This T cell receptor beta chain was documented in a study of brain metastases from non-small cell lung cancer. Regarding the study as a whole: Metastases had sparse T cells but largely shared repertoires with primaries. Compared with their matched primary tumors, approximately 68% of brain metastases showed expanded T-cell clones. Brain metastases had lower T-cell infiltration than primary tumors.

The CDR3 sequence is 13 residues long. Germline CDR1 is SGHDT and CDR2 is YYEEEE. Trimming removed 4 bases from V and 2 bases from J; junction bases left unmatched: 2. Details on this clone: What it binds is unknown.

The assay was immunoSEQ multiplex PCR, and TCRdb's table has in-frame clones only and misses some. Of thousands of clones in the sample, around 86% were seen once. Source material: primary lung tumor tissue. The rearrangement joins TRBV5-6 to TRBJ1-2; the match to TRBD1 covers 7 bases. The sequence was obtained from a donor aged 40 or older with non-small cell lung cancer. The CDR3 bases are TGTGCCAGCAGCCCGGACAGGAACTATGGCTACACCTTC. As protein: CASSPDRNYGYTF.